Listed below are T cell receptor beta chains from one sample, sequenced in a study of PD-1 blockade in classical Hodgkin lymphoma. Method: immunoSEQ multiplex PCR; TCRdb's copy keeps in-frame clones and lacks some. The sample has roughly 55,000 clones, approximately 81% seen once. This material consisted of peripheral blood mononuclear cells (PBMCs), taken at baseline. The source is a human donor with classical Hodgkin lymphoma. The CDR3 runs from the conserved cysteine through the conserved F or W.

v_call | cdr3_aa
TRBV5-6 | CASSLEQGNQPQHF
TRBV10-2 | CASSPGGETQYF
TRBV5-8 | CASSAGNPNEKLFF
TRBV7-2 | CASSLDRGPYEQFF
TRBV11-3 | CASRIKAGVIHGELFF
TRBV7-9 | CASSYQGPGANVLTF
TRBV11-2 | CASSDRRQGDGYTF
TRBV6-5 | CASSTSRDQPQHF
TRBV5-1 | CASSLGLAGLPSYNEQFF
TRBV18 | CASSPEWGRPGEKLFF
TRBV9 | CASSTEQWQGDGNTIYF
TRBV14 | CASSQRLGALAYEQYF
TRBV5-8 | CASSLGTPFDGYTF
TRBV7-9 | CASSSLKGERSNYGYTF
TRBV5-5 | CASSLGPGTNYGYTF
TRBV7-9 | CASSATTGRNYGYTF
TRBV19 | CASRPGTSGSHGTGELFF
TRBV6-5 | CASGTGRDNQPQHF
TRBV7-9 | CASSLSTYYEQYF
TRBV11-3 | CASSLPHQPQHF
TRBV10-1 | CASSRDYSDTQYF
TRBV16 | CASSLQVGGSGANVLTF
TRBV19 | CASSIVFKTSYGYTF
TRBV10-3 | CAIMQGRTGLGSNEQFF
TRBV6-6 | CASARGSLYEQYF
TRBV30 | CAWTLRDTRTGELFF
TRBV5-6 | CASSLQGQGLIRGYTF
TRBV11-3 | CASSPRGRRATDTQYF
TRBV13 | CASSWGREGGYTF
TRBV12-5 | CASGLILRDRGGTEAFF